One and the same sample provided the 22 T cell receptor beta chains below, sequenced in a study of blood T cell repertoires in COVID-19. Generated by immunoSEQ multiplex PCR, the TCRdb table keeps only in-frame clones and is missing some. This sample carries approximately 250,000 clones, roughly nine tenths of them seen once, and the ten largest clones take about 1.7%. The sequenced material came from peripheral blood. These TCRs come from a woman aged 60 to 75 who had recovered from COVID-19.

The chain uses TRBV25-1 and TRBJ2-7, with TRBD2 identical over 15 bases. The germline V gene encodes CDR1 MGHDK and CDR2 SYGVNS. V shed 5 bases, J shed 3 bases, and the junction held 2 bases outside the gene matches. This CDR3 spans 15 amino acids. In DNA, the CDR3 is TGTGCCAGCAGTCGGGGACTAGCGGGGGGCTACGAGCAGTACTTC. This translates into CASSRGLAGGYEQYF.

This clone appeared a few times. The chain employs TRBV4-1 and TRBJ1-1, with D possibly TRBD1 on 6 matching bases. The CDR3 runs to 19 residues. Looked up from germline, CDR1 is MGHRA and CDR2 is YSYEKL. V lost 1 base and J lost 1, with 22 bases in between. CDR3 nucleotide sequence: TGCGCCAGCAGCCAAGTAATTTTACAGCCTCGCAGGGGGAACACTGAAGCTTTCTTT. Amino acids: CASSQVILQPRRGNTEAFF.

The V gene is TRBV14, the J gene TRBJ1-2, with 7 bases that match TRBD1. CDR1 and CDR2 from the germline V gene are SGHDN and FVKESK. This CDR3 contains 15 residues. After removal of 2 bases from V and 5 bases from J, the junction contained 8 bases not matched to a gene. The CDR3 sequence: CASSQRQGSIYGYTF. As DNA, the CDR3 is TGTGCCAGCAGCCAACGACAGGGAAGTATTTATGGCTACACCTTC.

This clone was found once. Its ends do not fully match the called genes, so a read error is possible. V gene TRBV15 combines with J gene TRBJ2-7; 8 bases line up with TRBD2. Germline CDR1 reads LNHNV; CDR2 reads YYDKDF (reference sequence). The CDR3 consists of 14 residues. This CDR3 is CATSRARGGQGLSF. Written as DNA, the CDR3 is TGTGCCACCAGCAGAGCCCGCGGGGGGCAGGGCCTAAGCTTC.

The chain has TRBV10-2 and TRBJ1-6, with D perhaps TRBD1 (6 bases). Trimming pared 7 bases from V and 7 bases from J, leaving 8 bases between. Germline CDR1 reads WSHSY; CDR2 reads SAAADI. This CDR3 region has 12 residues. The DNA of the CDR3 is TGCGCCAGCACACAGGGAAATTCACCCCTCCACTTT. Protein sequence: CASTQGNSPLHF.

The V gene is TRBV20-1, the J gene TRBJ2-3; D possibly corresponds to TRBD2 (5 bases). The CDR3 extends over 11 amino acids. Trimming shortened V by 4 bases and J by 6 bases, and 8 bases separated the two germline ends. Germline CDR1 is DFQATT and CDR2 is SNEGSKA (reference sequence). CDR3 loop: CSAKDSDTQYF. The CDR3 region has the DNA TGCAGTGCTAAGGACTCCGATACGCAGTATTTT.

This chain joins TRBV5-1 and TRBJ2-7; 10 nucleotides line up with TRBD2. The CDR3 is 15 residues long. Looked up from germline, CDR1 is SGHRS and CDR2 is YFSETQ. V gave up 4 bases and J gave up 1 base; unmatched junction bases: 5. CDR3 region: CASSPHSGGSYEQYF. The DNA for the CDR3 is TGCGCCAGCAGCCCACATAGCGGGGGGTCCTACGAGCAGTACTTC.

The chain carries TRBV24-1 and TRBJ1-5; 7 bases match TRBD1. The CDR3 consists of 16 residues. CDR1 is KGHDR and CDR2 is SFDVKD in the germline V gene. Trimming at V came to 2 bases and at J to 5 bases, leaving 8 bases not matched to a gene. The DNA for the CDR3 is TGTGCCACCAGTGATTCAGTACTTGACAGGGATCAGCCCCAGCATTTT. Its translation: CATSDSVLDRDQPQHF.

The CDR3 nucleotides are TGTGCCAGCAGCCACCCCACACAGGGCATTGGAAACACCATATATTTT. Translated, it gives CASSHPTQGIGNTIYF. V and J are TRBV3-1 (or the pseudogene TRBV3-2) and TRBJ1-3, with D possibly matching TRBD1 (6 bases). The CDR3 length is 16 residues. Trimming shortened V by 3 bases and J by 3 bases, and 15 bases separated the two germline ends. The V gene's germline CDR1 is LGHDT and CDR2 YNNKEL (reference sequence).

The chain uses TRBV7-8 and TRBJ2-3; 8 positions agree with TRBD2. Germline CDR1 and CDR2: SGHVS and FQNEAQ. V was clipped by 5 bases and J by 0 bases; unmatched bases: 4. The CDR3 runs to 15 residues. CDR3 in amino acids: CASSGRGGSTDTQYF. In DNA form, the CDR3 reads TGTGCCAGCAGCGGACGGGGGGGTAGCACAGATACGCAGTATTTT.

The DNA for the CDR3 is TGTGCCAGCAGAGCCGGACAGGGGGGACCTGAAGCTTTCTTT. Encoded protein: CASRAGQGGPEAFF. The V call is TRBV2, the J call TRBJ1-1, with 10 bases fitting TRBD1. Germline V gene lookup returns CDR1 SNHLY and CDR2 FYNNEI. CDR3 size: 14 residues. Trimming at V came to 6 bases and at J to 6 bases, leaving 7 bases not matched to a gene.

The rearrangement uses TRBV18 and TRBJ1-1; D gene unclear. V was pared by 0 bases and J by 1 base, with 6 bases between. The CDR3 loop spans 14 amino acids. Per the germline V gene, CDR1 is KGHSH and CDR2 is LQKENI. The CDR3 DNA sequence: TGTGCCAGCTCACCACCGCCCGGGAACACTGAAGCTTTCTTT. This translates into CASSPPPGNTEAFF.

The chain carries TRBV2 and TRBJ1-3; D might be TRBD1 (5 bases). Germline assignment: CDR1 SNHLY and CDR2 FYNNEI. The ends were cut back, 7 bases at V and 0 bases at J, with 13 bases in the middle. There are 15 residues in the CDR3. As DNA, the CDR3 is TGTGCCAGCACCCGACAGCCCGTCTCTGGAAACACCATATATTTT. This gives the protein CASTRQPVSGNTIYF. Combining the CDR3 with reference TRBV2 and TRBJ1-3 gives the whole variable domain EPEVTQTPSHQVTQMGQEVILRCVPISNHLYFYWYRQILGQKVEFLVSFYNNEISEKSEIFDDQFSVERPDGSNFTLKIRSTKLEDSAMYFCASTRQPVSGNTIYFGEGSWLTVV.

This rearrangement joins TRBV27 to TRBJ2-1; 11 bases are a match to TRBD2. The V gene's germline CDR1 is MNHEY and CDR2 SMNVEV (reference sequence). V was clipped by 4 bases and J by 7 bases; unmatched bases: 9. The CDR3 is 16 amino acids. The CDR3 nucleotides read TGTGCCAGCAGTTCTAGCCCGGGACTAGCGGCTAATGAGCAGTTCTTC. Translated, it gives CASSSSPGLAANEQFF.

The gene calls are TRBV6-2 or TRBV6-3 and TRBJ2-4; 8 nucleotides align to TRBD2. V was pared by 1 base and J by 9 bases, with 8 bases of the junction left unmatched. CDR1 is MNHEY, CDR2 SVGEGT, per germline. CDR3 length: 15 residues. The CDR3 bases are TGTGCCAGCAGTTACTACCACATTAGCGGGGCCATTCAGTACTTC. Protein sequence: CASSYYHISGAIQYF.

V is TRBV20-1 and J is TRBJ2-3; D is undetermined. The CDR3 has 14 residues. CDR1 and CDR2 from the germline V gene are DFQATT and SNEGSKA (reference sequence). V was pared by 3 bases and J by 1 base, with 11 bases between. Here the CDR3 reads CSASPSAGTDTQYF. The DNA for the CDR3 is TGCAGTGCTAGTCCCAGCGCTGGCACAGATACGCAGTATTTT.

The chain has TRBV7-6 and TRBJ2-1; D might be TRBD2 (6 bases). CDR1 SGHVS and CDR2 FNYEAQ come from the germline V gene. The V and J ends lost 2 bases and 0 bases respectively, with 14 bases between them. This CDR3 contains 17 residues. In DNA, the CDR3 is TGTGCCAGCAGCTTACGCGGAGGGGTTAGCTCCTACAATGAGCAGTTCTTC. Residues: CASSLRGGVSSYNEQFF.

The chain has TRBV3-1 (or the pseudogene TRBV3-2) and TRBJ2-2, with TRBD2 as a possible D gene (6 bases). The germline V gene has CDR1 LGHDT and CDR2 YNNKEL (reference sequence). This CDR3 has 15 residues. V lost 2 bases and J lost 3, with 10 bases in between. The CDR3: CASSQPGLHTGELFF. The CDR3, as DNA: TGTGCCAGCAGCCAACCGGGACTTCACACCGGGGAGCTGTTTTTT.

This chain uses TRBV9 with TRBJ2-7; 9 bases are a match to TRBD1. V lost 3 bases to trimming and J lost 6 bases; unmatched junction nucleotides: 7. The CDR3 is 14 residues long. The germline V gene encodes CDR1 SGDLS and CDR2 YYNGEE. This CDR3 is CASSARTGELEQYF. In DNA form, the CDR3 reads TGTGCCAGCAGCGCCAGGACAGGGGAGCTCGAGCAGTACTTC.

This chain connects TRBV3-1 (or the pseudogene TRBV3-2) to TRBJ2-7; 8 nucleotides line up with TRBD2. Germline values: CDR1 LGHDT, CDR2 YNNKEL (reference sequence). CDR3 length: 15 amino acids. Trimming took 4 bases from V and 7 from J; bases not matched to a gene: 12. The CDR3 nucleotides read TGTGCCAGCAGCCCCGTAGCGGGGCCCTCGCGGGAGCAGTACTTC. It specifies CASSPVAGPSREQYF.

The V gene is TRBV7-2, the J gene TRBJ1-3; the D gene is possibly TRBD1 (5 bases). This CDR3 comprises 16 residues. Germline assignment: CDR1 SGHTA and CDR2 FQGNSA. V lost 1 base, J lost 2 bases, and 12 bases lay in between. CDR3 sequence reads: CASSLGVGVAGNTIYF. In DNA form, the CDR3 reads TGTGCCAGCAGCTTAGGGGTAGGGGTGGCTGGAAACACCATATATTTT.

This chain connects TRBV7-3 to TRBJ1-1, with a tentative D call TRBD1 (5 bases). This CDR3 is built from 13 residues. CDR1 SGHTA and CDR2 FQGTGA come from the germline V gene. Trimming took off 6 bases at V and 1 base at J, with 9 bases between the two ends. CDR3 coding DNA: TGTGCCAGCAGGCGACAGCCGAACACTGAAGCTTTCTTT. Protein sequence: CASRRQPNTEAFF.